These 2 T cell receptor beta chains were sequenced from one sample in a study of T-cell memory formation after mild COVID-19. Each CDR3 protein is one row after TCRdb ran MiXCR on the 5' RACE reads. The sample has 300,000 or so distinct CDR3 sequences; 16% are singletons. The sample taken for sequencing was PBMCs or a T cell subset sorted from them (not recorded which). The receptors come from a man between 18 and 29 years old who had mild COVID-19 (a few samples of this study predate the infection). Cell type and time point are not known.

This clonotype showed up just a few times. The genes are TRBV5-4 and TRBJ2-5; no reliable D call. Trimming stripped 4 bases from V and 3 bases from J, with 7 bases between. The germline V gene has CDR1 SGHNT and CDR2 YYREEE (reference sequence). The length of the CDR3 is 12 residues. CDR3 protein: CASSPAKETQYF. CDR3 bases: TGTGCCAGCAGCCCCGCTAAAGAGACCCAGTACTTC. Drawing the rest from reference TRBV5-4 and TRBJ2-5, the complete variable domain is ETGVTQSPTHLIKTRGQQVTLRCSSQSGHNTVSWYQQALGQGPQFIFQYYREEENGRGNFPPRFSGLQFPNYSSELNVNALELDDSALYLCASSPAKETQYFGPGTRLLVL.

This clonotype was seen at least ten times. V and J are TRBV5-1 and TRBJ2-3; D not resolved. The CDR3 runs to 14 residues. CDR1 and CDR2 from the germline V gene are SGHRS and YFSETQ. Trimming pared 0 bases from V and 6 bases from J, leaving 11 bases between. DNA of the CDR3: TGCGCCAGCAGCTTGGGACGGTCACGGGATACGCAGTATTTT. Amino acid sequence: CASSLGRSRDTQYF.